The clone carrying this T cell receptor (beta chain) was detected once. The repertoire was sequenced with immunoSEQ multiplex PCR; TCRdb's copy has only in-frame clones and lacks some. Here the sample spans tens of thousands of clones, around 86% being singletons. The sample comes from a study of blood T cell repertoires in COVID-19. Across the whole study: Acute and convalescent COVID-19 specimens originated in the United States, Italy and Spain.

The CDR3 extends over 14 amino acids. Trimming left V 2 bases short and J 3 bases short, with 8 bases between. The germline V gene encodes CDR1 LGHDT and CDR2 YNNKEL (reference sequence). V is TRBV3-1 (or the pseudogene TRBV3-2) and J is TRBJ1-3; a possible D gene is TRBD1 (6 bases). The sample was peripheral blood. The TCR originated in a man in his 70s with active or convalescent COVID-19. Here the CDR3 DNA reads TGTGCCAGCAGCCAACGGACAGTTGGAAACACCATATATTTT. It translates to CASSQRTVGNTIYF.